This T cell receptor (beta chain) comes out of a study of somatic mutations in cytotoxic T cells in rheumatoid arthritis. Across the study: Using a FACSAria II or Sony SH800, a portion of the V beta antibody-stained T-cell populations were flow-sorted at nearly 100% purity, and among those populations were V beta1+ cells that were then sequenced for TCRB.

In the source study's methods: There were rare matches between patient CD8+ clones larger than 1% and published virus-specific TCRB sequences. This table comes from immunoSEQ multiplex PCR, and its TCRdb copy is limited to in-frame clones, with some not included. V and J calls and clone size come straight from that table; D and trimming were deduced from the DNA. Here the sample spans around 12,000 clones, around three quarters being singletons. Per germline, CDR1 SGHRS and CDR2 YFSETQ. J was trimmed by 6 bases and V by 1 base; bases with no gene match: 4. This CDR3 has 15 residues. Sequencing input: CD8+ T cells sorted from blood. V is TRBV5-1 and J is TRBJ1-2; 12 positions agree with TRBD1. The sequence derives from an adult with rheumatoid arthritis. Written as DNA, the CDR3 is TGCGCCAGCAGCTTGTGGGGACAGGGGGCGGATGGCTACACCTTC. Its protein is CASSLWGQGADGYTF.